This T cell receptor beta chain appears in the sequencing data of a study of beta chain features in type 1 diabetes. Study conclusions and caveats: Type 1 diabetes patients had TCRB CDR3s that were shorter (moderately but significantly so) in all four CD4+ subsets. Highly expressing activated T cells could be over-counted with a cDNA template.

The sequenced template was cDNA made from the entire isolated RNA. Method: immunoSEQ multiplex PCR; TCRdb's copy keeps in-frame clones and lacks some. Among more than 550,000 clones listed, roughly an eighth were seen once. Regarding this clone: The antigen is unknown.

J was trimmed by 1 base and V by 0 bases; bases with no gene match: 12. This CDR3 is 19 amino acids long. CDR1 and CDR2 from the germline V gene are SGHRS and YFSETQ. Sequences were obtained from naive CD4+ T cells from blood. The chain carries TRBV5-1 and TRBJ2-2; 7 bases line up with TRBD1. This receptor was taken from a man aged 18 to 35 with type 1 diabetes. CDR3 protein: CASSLVAYRGIVNTGELFF. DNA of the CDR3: TGCGCCAGCAGCTTGGTTGCCTACAGGGGCATTGTGAACACCGGGGAGCTGTTTTTT. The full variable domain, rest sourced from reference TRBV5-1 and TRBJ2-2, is KAGVTQTPRYLIKTRGQQVTLSCSPISGHRSVSWYQQTPGQGLQFLFEYFSETQRNKGNFPGRFSGRQFSNSRSEMNVSTLELGDSALYLCASSLVAYRGIVNTGELFFGEGSRLTVL.